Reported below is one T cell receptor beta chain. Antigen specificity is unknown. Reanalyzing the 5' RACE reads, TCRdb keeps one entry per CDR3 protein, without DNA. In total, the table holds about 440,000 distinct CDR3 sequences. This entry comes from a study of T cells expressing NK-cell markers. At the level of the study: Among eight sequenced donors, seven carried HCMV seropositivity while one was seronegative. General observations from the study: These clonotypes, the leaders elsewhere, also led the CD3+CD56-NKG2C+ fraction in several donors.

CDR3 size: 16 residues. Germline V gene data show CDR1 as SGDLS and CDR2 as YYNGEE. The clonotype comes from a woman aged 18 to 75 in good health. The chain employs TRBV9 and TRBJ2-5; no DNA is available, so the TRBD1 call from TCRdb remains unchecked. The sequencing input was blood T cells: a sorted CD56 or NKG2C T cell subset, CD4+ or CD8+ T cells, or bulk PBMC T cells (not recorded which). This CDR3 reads CASSVGSGPYQETQYF. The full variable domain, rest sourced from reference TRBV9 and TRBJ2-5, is DSGVTQTPKHLITATGQRVTLRCSPRSGDLSVYWYQQSLDQGLQFLIQYYNGEERAKGNILERFSAQQFPDLHSELNLSSLELGDSALYFCASSVGSGPYQETQYFGPGTRLLVL.